The clone carrying this TCR beta chain was recorded only once. Using immunoSEQ multiplex PCR, the repertoire was profiled, and TCRdb retains in-frame clones only, with some absent. The table records roughly 100,000 clones, less than 95% of them present only once. The sample originates from a study of OX40 agonist ivuxolimab in advanced cancers. Study in general: Cancers in dose escalation were hepatocellular, melanoma, renal cell and head and neck.

The V gene's germline CDR1 is MNHEY and CDR2 SVGAGI. Unmatched junction bases numbered 3, after V lost 8 bases and J lost 4 bases. The CDR3 loop spans 12 amino acids. The sequence came from an adult with an advanced solid tumor such as melanoma, head and neck, liver or kidney cancer. Sample: CD4+ or CD8+ T cells sorted from blood, taken in a trial of the OX40 agonist ivuxolimab. The V gene is TRBV6-5, the J gene TRBJ1-2; TRBD1 agrees at 8 bases. Here the CDR3 reads CASVDRGYGYTF. The CDR3 coding sequence is TGTGCCAGCGTAGACAGGGGCTATGGCTACACCTTC.